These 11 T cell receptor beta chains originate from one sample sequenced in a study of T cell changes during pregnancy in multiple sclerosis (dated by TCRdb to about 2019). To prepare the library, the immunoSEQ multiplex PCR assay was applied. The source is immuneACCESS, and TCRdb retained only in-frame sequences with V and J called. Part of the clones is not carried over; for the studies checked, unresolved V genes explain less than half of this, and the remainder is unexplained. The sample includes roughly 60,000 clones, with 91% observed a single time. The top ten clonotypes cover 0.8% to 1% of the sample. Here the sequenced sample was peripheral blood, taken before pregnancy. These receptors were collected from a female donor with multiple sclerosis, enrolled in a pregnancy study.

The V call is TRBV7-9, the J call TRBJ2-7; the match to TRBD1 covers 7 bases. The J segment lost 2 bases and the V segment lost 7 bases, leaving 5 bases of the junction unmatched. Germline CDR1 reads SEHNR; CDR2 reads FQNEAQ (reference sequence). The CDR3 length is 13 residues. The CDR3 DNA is TGTGCCAGCACCGTGACAGGGACCTACGAGCAGTACTTC. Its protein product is CASTVTGTYEQYF.

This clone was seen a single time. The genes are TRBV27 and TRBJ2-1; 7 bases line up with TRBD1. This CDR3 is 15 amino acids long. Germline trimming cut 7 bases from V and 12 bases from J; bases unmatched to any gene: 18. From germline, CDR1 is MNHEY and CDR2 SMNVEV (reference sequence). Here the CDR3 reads CASTLIGGGEDRQFF. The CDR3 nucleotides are TGTGCCAGCACCCTTATAGGGGGCGGTGAGGACAGGCAGTTCTTC.

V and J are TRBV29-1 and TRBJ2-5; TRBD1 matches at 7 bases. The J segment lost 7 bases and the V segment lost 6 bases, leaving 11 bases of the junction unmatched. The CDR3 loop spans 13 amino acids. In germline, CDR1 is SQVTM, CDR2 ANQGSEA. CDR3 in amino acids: CSVQTGTSGTQYF. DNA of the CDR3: TGCAGCGTGCAGACAGGGACAAGCGGGACCCAGTACTTC.

In nucleotides, the CDR3 is TGCGCCAGCAGTCAGCCCAGGGGGACCCAGCATTTT. Its translation is CASSQPRGTQHF. V and J are TRBV23-1 and TRBJ1-5; 7 bases are shared with TRBD1. TRBV23-1 is designated an ORF whose function remains uncertain. The CDR3 length is 12 residues. V lost 3 bases, J lost 11 bases, and 4 bases stayed unmatched.

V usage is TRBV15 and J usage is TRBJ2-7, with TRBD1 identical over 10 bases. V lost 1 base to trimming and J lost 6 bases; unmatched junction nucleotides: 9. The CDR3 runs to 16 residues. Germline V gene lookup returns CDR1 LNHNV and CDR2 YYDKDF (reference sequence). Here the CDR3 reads CATSRGVWTGGFEQYF. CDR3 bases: TGTGCCACCAGCAGAGGCGTATGGACAGGGGGATTCGAGCAGTACTTC.

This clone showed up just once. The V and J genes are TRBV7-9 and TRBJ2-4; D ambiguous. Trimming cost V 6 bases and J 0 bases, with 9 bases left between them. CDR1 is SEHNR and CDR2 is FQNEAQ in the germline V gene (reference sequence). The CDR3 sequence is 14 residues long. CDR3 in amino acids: CASRKQLAKNIQYF. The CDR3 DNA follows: TGTGCCAGCAGAAAACAGTTAGCCAAAAACATTCAGTACTTC.

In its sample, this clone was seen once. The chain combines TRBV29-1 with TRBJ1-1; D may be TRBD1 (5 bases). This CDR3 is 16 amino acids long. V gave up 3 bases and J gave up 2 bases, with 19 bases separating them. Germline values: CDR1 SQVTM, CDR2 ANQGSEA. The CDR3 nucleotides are TGCAGCGTTGAGGCCCCTAGGGGAGGGGACAACACTGAAGCTTTCTTT. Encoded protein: CSVEAPRGGDNTEAFF. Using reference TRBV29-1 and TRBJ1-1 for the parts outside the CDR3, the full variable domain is SAVISQKPSRDICQRGTSLTIQCQVDSQVTMMFWYRQQPGQSLTLIATANQGSEATYESGFVIDKFPISRPNLTFSTLTVSNMSPEDSSIYLCSVEAPRGGDNTEAFFGQGTRLTVV.

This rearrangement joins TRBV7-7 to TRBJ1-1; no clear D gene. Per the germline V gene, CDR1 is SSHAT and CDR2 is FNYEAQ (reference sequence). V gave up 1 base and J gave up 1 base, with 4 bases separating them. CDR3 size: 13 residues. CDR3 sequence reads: CASSLGQNTEAFF. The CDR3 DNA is TGTGCCAGCAGCTTAGGGCAGAACACTGAAGCTTTCTTT. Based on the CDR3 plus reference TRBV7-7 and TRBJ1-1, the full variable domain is GAGVSQSPRYKVTKRGQDVTLRCDPISSHATLYWYQQALGQGPEFLTYFNYEAQPDKSGLPSDRFSAERPEGSISTLTIQRTEQRDSAMYRCASSLGQNTEAFFGQGTRLTVV.

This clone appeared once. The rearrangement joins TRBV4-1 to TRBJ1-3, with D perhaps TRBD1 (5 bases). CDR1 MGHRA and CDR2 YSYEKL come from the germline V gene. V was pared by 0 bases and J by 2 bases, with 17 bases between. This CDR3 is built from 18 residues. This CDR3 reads CASSQEGGRASPGNTIYF. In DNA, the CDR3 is TGCGCCAGCAGCCAAGAGGGCGGCAGGGCCTCACCTGGAAACACCATATATTTT.

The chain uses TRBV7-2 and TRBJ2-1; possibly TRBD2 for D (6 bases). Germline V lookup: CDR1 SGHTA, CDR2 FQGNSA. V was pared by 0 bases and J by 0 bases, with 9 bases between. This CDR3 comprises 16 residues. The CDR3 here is CASSLASGGSYNEQFF. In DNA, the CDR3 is TGTGCCAGCAGCTTAGCCTCCGGGGGCTCCTACAATGAGCAGTTCTTC.

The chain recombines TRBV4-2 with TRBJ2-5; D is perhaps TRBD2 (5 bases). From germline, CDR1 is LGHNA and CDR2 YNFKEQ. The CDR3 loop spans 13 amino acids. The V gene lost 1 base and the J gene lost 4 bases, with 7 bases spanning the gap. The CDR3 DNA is TGTGCCAGCAGCCAAGTAGCGTTAGAGACCCAGTACTTC. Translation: CASSQVALETQYF.